The present T cell receptor (beta chain) was sequenced within a study of CD8 T cells in ankylosing spondylitis. TCRdb redid the calling of the 5' RACE reads with MiXCR, one entry per CDR3 protein. Here the sample spans around 31,000 distinct CDR3 sequences, roughly 29% being singletons. Study-wide results and caveats: Reported data indicate significant enrichment of disease-linked clones within matched ankylosing spondylitis synovial fluid. Researchers report that disease-linked clones proved CD8+ and relatively rare in peripheral blood.

CDR3 length: 14 amino acids. The V and J ends lost 0 bases and 0 bases respectively, with 6 bases between them. The germline V gene encodes CDR1 SGHVS and CDR2 FQNEAQ. Remarks on this clonotype: The antigen remains unidentified.

The receptor was isolated from a male donor with ankylosing spondylitis. The chain has TRBV7-8 and TRBJ2-7, with a possible D match to TRBD2 (5 bases). The source material was synovial fluid, either unsorted or a sorted T cell fraction (not recorded which). For the CDR3, the DNA is TGTGCCAGCAGCTTAGCAGGGAGCTCCTACGAGCAGTACGTC. Protein sequence: CASSLAGSSYEQYV.